Sequencing of this T cell receptor beta chain was carried out in a study of blood T cell repertoires in COVID-19. Study-wide context: Sources were T cells, B-cell-depleted T cells, or PBMCs; the material itself was cDNA or gDNA.

V lost 6 bases and J 3 bases, leaving 16 bases between the germline ends. The CDR3 has 15 amino acids. Germline CDR1 and CDR2: MDHEN and SYDVKM. In the study's own analysis: Estimation of nucleated cell counts relied on the amplification of reference gene primers. The data were produced by immunoSEQ multiplex PCR, yet TCRdb's version contains in-frame clones alone and is incomplete. That table furnishes V, J and clone size, whereas the DNA furnished D and trimming. The sample consists of roughly 330,000 clones, about 82% of them appearing once. The V call is TRBV28, the J call TRBJ2-3, with D perhaps matching TRBD2 (6 bases). Sequenced input: peripheral blood. The clonotype was recovered from a woman between 50 and 59 years old with acute or convalescent COVID-19. The CDR3 nucleotides are TGTGCCAGCAGGACCCCGGGGGAGTCAACAGATACGCAGTATTTT. It codes for CASRTPGESTDTQYF.